Following are 6 T cell receptor beta chains from one sample sequenced in a study of blood T cell repertoires in COVID-19. This table comes from immunoSEQ multiplex PCR, and its TCRdb copy is limited to in-frame clones, with some not included. The sample has 200,000 to 250,000 clones, under 85% seen once; the top ten hold over 0.95%. Specimen: peripheral blood. These receptors were obtained from a woman aged 30 to 39 with COVID-19, enrolled during active disease.

The J gene is TRBJ2-2, the V gene TRBV9, with 10 positions matching TRBD1. Germline lookup yields CDR1 SGDLS and CDR2 YYNGEE. Unmatched junction bases numbered 10, after V lost 4 bases and J lost 7 bases. This CDR3 comprises 16 residues. DNA for the CDR3: TGTGCCAGCAGCCCAAGACAGGGGGCGCAAGGCGGGGAGCTGTTTTTT. Protein product: CASSPRQGAQGGELFF.

V and J are TRBV5-1 and TRBJ1-2; 7 bases align to TRBD1. The V gene end was trimmed by 4 bases and the J gene end by 1 base; junction bases not matched to a gene: 1. CDR1 is SGHRS, CDR2 YFSETQ, per germline. The CDR3 runs to 13 residues. CDR3 in DNA: TGCGCCAGCAGCAGGGACAGTAACTATGGCTACACCTTC. Its translation is CASSRDSNYGYTF. The whole variable domain, filled in from reference TRBV5-1 and TRBJ1-2, reads KAGVTQTPRYLIKTRGQQVTLSCSPISGHRSVSWYQQTPGQGLQFLFEYFSETQRNKGNFPGRFSGRQFSNSRSEMNVSTLELGDSALYLCASSRDSNYGYTFGSGTRLTVV.

The V call is TRBV6-6, the J call TRBJ1-6, with TRBD1 matching over 10 bases. With 8 bases clipped from V and 10 bases from J, the junction kept 5 bases outside the gene matches. Germline V gene sequence: CDR1 MNHNY, CDR2 SVGAGI (reference sequence). The CDR3 totals 13 residues. Written as DNA, the CDR3 is TGTGCCAGCGGAAGACAGGGGGCCTCACCCCTCCACTTT. This codes for CASGRQGASPLHF.

The chain links TRBV7-9 to TRBJ2-1, with D possibly matching TRBD2 (7 bases). V shed 4 bases and J shed 8 bases, with 18 bases lying between them. This CDR3 region has 15 residues. Germline assignment: CDR1 SEHNR and CDR2 FQNEAQ (reference sequence). In nucleotides, the CDR3 is TGTGCCAGCAGCTCCTCCGGGGGGCCTATGCATGAGCAGTTCTTC. As protein: CASSSSGGPMHEQFF.

The genes are TRBV7-6 and TRBJ1-1, with D tentatively TRBD1 (5 bases). Germline CDR1 and CDR2: SGHVS and FNYEAQ. The CDR3 is 15 residues long. The V end was cut by 1 base, the J end by 6 bases, with 15 bases between. The CDR3 protein is CASSLGSSQGAEAFF. The CDR3 coding sequence is TGTGCCAGCAGCTTAGGATCGTCTCAGGGCGCTGAAGCTTTCTTT.

The J gene is TRBJ2-5, the V gene TRBV4-1; 10 bases are shared with TRBD1. CDR1 and CDR2 from the germline V gene are MGHRA and YSYEKL. V lost 3 bases to trimming and J lost 5 bases; unmatched junction nucleotides: 6. The CDR3 spans 15 residues. This chain's CDR3 is CASSQAGTGDETQYF. The CDR3 DNA follows: TGCGCCAGCAGCCAGGCCGGGACAGGGGACGAGACCCAGTACTTC.